This entry lists 19 T cell receptor beta chains sequenced from one sample in a study of blood T cell repertoires in COVID-19. Some clones are missing from TCRdb's copy, which holds only in-frame ones; the method was immunoSEQ multiplex PCR. The sample yields 90,000 to 120,000 clones, just over 90% seen once. Sequenced sample: peripheral blood. The receptor set was obtained from a woman younger than 45 with acute or convalescent COVID-19.

The gene calls are TRBV4-3 and TRBJ2-3; 7 nucleotides match TRBD2. V lost 1 base, J lost 2 bases, and 6 bases stayed unmatched. The CDR3 runs 16 residues. The V gene's germline CDR1 is LGHNA and CDR2 YSLEER. The CDR3 loop is CASSQATSANTDTQYF. The CDR3 DNA is TGCGCCAGCAGCCAAGCAACTAGCGCTAACACAGATACGCAGTATTTT.

J is TRBJ2-3 and V is TRBV27; no clear D gene. CDR1 and CDR2 (germline): MNHEY, SMNVEV (reference sequence). Between the trimmed V and J ends, which lost 3 bases and 0 bases, there was a span of 7 bases. This CDR3 contains 14 residues. The CDR3: CASSFVGSTDTQYF. CDR3 nucleotides: TGTGCCAGCAGTTTTGTCGGGAGCACAGATACGCAGTATTTT.

The chain carries TRBV5-1 and TRBJ1-6; a possible D gene is TRBD1 (5 bases). The CDR3 sequence is 15 residues long. V shed 0 bases and J shed 7 bases, with 11 bases lying between them. Germline CDR1 SGHRS, CDR2 YFSETQ. The CDR3 is CASSLVSQGNSPLHF. Written as DNA, the CDR3 is TGCGCCAGCAGCTTGGTTTCCCAGGGAAATTCACCCCTCCACTTT.

The chain joins TRBV30 to TRBJ1-4; TRBD1 aligns across 7 bases. This CDR3 is built from 11 residues. The V gene end was trimmed by 3 bases and the J gene end by 8 bases; junction bases not matched to a gene: 0. Germline V gene sequence: CDR1 GTSNPN, CDR2 SVGIG (reference sequence). CDR3: CAWRQGEKLFF. CDR3 bases: TGTGCCTGGAGACAGGGGGAAAAACTGTTTTTT.

Written as DNA, the CDR3 is TGTGCCAGCAGCTTGCCCCTCACCTTAGATGGAGCAATGGTGTACACCTTC. It is translated as CASSLPLTLDGAMVYTF. The V call is TRBV5-6, the J call TRBJ1-2, with D hard to call. V lost 1 base, J lost 11 bases, and 27 bases lay in between. The CDR3 runs 17 residues. Germline-derived CDR1 and CDR2 are SGHDT and YYEEEE. The full variable domain, rest sourced from reference TRBV5-6 and TRBJ1-2, is DAGVTQSPTHLIKTRGQQVTLRCSPKSGHDTVSWYQQALGQGPQFIFQYYEEEERQRGNFPDRFSGHQFPNYSSELNVNALLLGDSALYLCASSLPLTLDGAMVYTFGSGTRLTVV.

The chain combines TRBV6-6 with TRBJ2-3; TRBD2 agrees at 11 bases. The germline CDR1 and CDR2 sequences are MNHNY and SVGAGI (reference sequence). The J segment lost 4 bases and the V segment lost 5 bases, leaving 5 bases of the junction unmatched. The CDR3 sequence is 15 residues long. The chain's CDR3 is CASSIRLAGSDTQYF. CDR3 nucleotide sequence: TGTGCCAGCAGTATTCGACTAGCGGGATCAGATACGCAGTATTTT.

V usage is TRBV12-3 or TRBV12-4 and J usage is TRBJ1-1; TRBD1 agrees at 7 bases. The V segment lost 6 bases and the J segment 4 bases; nucleotides outside the gene matches: 5. The CDR3 contains 13 residues. The CDR3 region is CASSGDSRTEAFF. CDR3 nucleotide sequence: TGTGCCAGCAGCGGGGACAGTCGCACTGAAGCTTTCTTT.

The rearrangement uses TRBV15 and TRBJ1-2; 7 bases are shared with TRBD1. Losses at the gene ends were 4 bases for V and 8 bases for J; bases not matched to a gene: 10. CDR1 LNHNV and CDR2 YYDKDF come from the germline V gene (reference sequence). The CDR3 spans 14 residues. CDR3 protein: CATSKRGQGMGYTF. The DNA of the CDR3 is TGTGCCACCAGCAAGAGGGGGCAGGGTATGGGCTACACCTTC.

This rearrangement joins TRBV27 to TRBJ1-1; D might be TRBD1 (6 bases). V lost 2 bases, J lost 4 bases, and 14 bases lay in between. CDR3 length: 15 amino acids. CDR1 MNHEY and CDR2 SMNVEV come from the germline V gene (reference sequence). CDR3 amino acids: CASSLANRVVTEAFF. DNA of the CDR3: TGTGCCAGCAGTTTAGCTAACAGGGTTGTCACTGAAGCTTTCTTT.

This chain links TRBV5-1 with TRBJ1-2; 10 bases line up with TRBD1. This CDR3 is built from 16 residues. After removal of 0 bases from V and 3 bases from J, the junction contained 5 bases not matched to a gene. Looked up from germline, CDR1 is SGHRS and CDR2 is YFSETQ. The CDR3 reads CASSLEGQGNYYGYTF. CDR3 bases: TGCGCCAGCAGCTTGGAGGGACAGGGGAACTACTATGGCTACACCTTC.

This clone was observed a single time. The V gene is TRBV20-1, the J gene TRBJ1-1; tentative D call: TRBD1 (5 bases). Germline V lookup: CDR1 DFQATT, CDR2 SNEGSKA (reference sequence). V lost 3 bases and J 3 bases, leaving 11 bases between the germline ends. CDR3 length: 13 residues. CDR3 coding DNA: TGCAGTGCTAGTTTTCAGGGATACACTGAAGCTTTCTTT. It translates to CSASFQGYTEAFF.

This rearrangement joins TRBV4-1 to TRBJ2-2; TRBD2 matches 12 bases. The ends lost 4 bases at V and 8 bases at J; junction bases unmatched: 11. CDR1 and CDR2 from the germline V gene are MGHRA and YSYEKL. The length of the CDR3 is 17 residues. CDR3 sequence: CASSLGLAGSKSGELFF. CDR3 bases: TGCGCCAGCAGCCTCGGACTAGCGGGGTCCAAGTCTGGGGAGCTGTTTTTT.

The chain has TRBV6-5 and TRBJ1-1; 7 bases are a match to TRBD1. The V gene end was trimmed by 4 bases and the J gene end by 8 bases; junction bases not matched to a gene: 4. CDR1 and CDR2 (germline): MNHEY, SVGAGI. There are 12 residues in the CDR3. The CDR3 coding sequence is TGTGCCAGCAGTTCACAGGGGATGGAAGCTTTCTTT. Its protein is CASSSQGMEAFF.

J is TRBJ1-5 and V is TRBV19, with a tentative D call TRBD1 (5 bases). Germline V gives CDR1 LNHDA, CDR2 SQIVND (reference sequence). V was trimmed by 5 bases and J by 0 bases, leaving 17 bases between them. This CDR3 comprises 17 residues. The chain's CDR3 is CASSVSGRRYSNQPQHF. In DNA, the CDR3 is TGTGCCAGTAGTGTGTCAGGGCGCAGATATAGCAATCAGCCCCAGCATTTT.

The CDR3: CASSVVHRPDSPLHF. CDR3 DNA: TGTGCCAGCAGTGTGGTCCACAGACCTGATTCACCCCTCCACTTT. The chain combines TRBV6-4 with TRBJ1-6; D call uncertain. In germline, CDR1 is MRHNA, CDR2 SNTAGT. Trimming shortened V by 4 bases and J by 8 bases, and 15 bases separated the two germline ends. The CDR3 covers 15 residues.

The genes are TRBV11-3 and TRBJ2-6, with 12 bases matching TRBD1. CDR1 SGHNT and CDR2 YENEEA come from the germline V gene. V was pared by 5 bases and J by 4 bases, with 6 bases of the junction left unmatched. CDR3 length: 17 amino acids. The CDR3 region has the DNA TGTGCCAGCAGCATCCGGGACAGGGGGCTCGGGGCCAACGTCCTGACTTTC. Amino acids: CASSIRDRGLGANVLTF.

The chain uses TRBV28 and TRBJ1-1; D gene uncertain. Germline V gives CDR1 MDHEN, CDR2 SYDVKM. The V and J ends lost 7 bases and 5 bases respectively, with 11 bases between them. The CDR3 is 12 residues long. The CDR3 coding sequence is TGTGCCAGCACCCCGGGGAGGACTGAAGCTTTCTTT. Its protein is CASTPGRTEAFF.

J is TRBJ2-7 and V is TRBV2; TRBD2 aligns across 10 bases. The CDR3 extends over 13 amino acids. With 6 bases clipped from V and 8 bases from J, the junction kept 7 bases outside the gene matches. Per the germline V gene, CDR1 is SNHLY and CDR2 is FYNNEI. The CDR3 here is CASSGSGGSKQYF. CDR3 nucleotides: TGTGCCAGCAGCGGTAGCGGGGGGAGTAAGCAGTACTTC.

The chain has TRBV7-9 and TRBJ2-3; TRBD1 matches 7 bases. Germline values: CDR1 SEHNR, CDR2 FQNEAQ (reference sequence). Germline trimming cut 4 bases from V and 2 bases from J; bases unmatched to any gene: 12. The CDR3 totals 17 residues. The CDR3 sequence is CASSSSIRQGYTDTQYF. For the CDR3, the DNA is TGTGCCAGCAGCTCCAGCATAAGACAGGGCTACACAGATACGCAGTATTTT.